This is a list of T cell receptor beta chains from one sample in a study of cytomegalovirus exposure and HLA in healthy donors. Generated by immunoSEQ multiplex PCR, the TCRdb table keeps only in-frame clones and is missing some. This listing includes 130,000 to 150,000 clones. Input material: PBMCs. The receptor source for this set is a woman aged 45-59 years in good health and CMV-seronegative. The CDR3 runs from the conserved cysteine through the conserved F or W. The D gene is left open where the match is weak.

j_call	v_call	cdr3_length	d_call	cdr3_aa	cdr3_nt
TRBJ2-3	TRBV4-1	15	-	CASSQTGLLTDTQYF	TGCGCCAGCAGCCAGACAGGTCTTCTCACAGATACGCAGTATTTT
TRBJ1-2	TRBV30	14	TRBD1	CAWSADRVNYGYTF	TGTGCCTGGAGTGCGGACAGGGTAAACTATGGCTACACCTTC
TRBJ2-3	TRBV4-3	14	-	CASSQGLNRDTQYF	TGCGCCAGCAGCCAAGGACTAAACCGGGATACGCAGTATTTT
TRBJ1-2	TRBV5-6	18	-	CASSLGREVGSANYGYTF	TGTGCCAGCAGCTTGGGCAGGGAGGTGGGGAGTGCTAACTATGGCTACACCTTC
TRBJ2-5	TRBV19	14	TRBD1	CASSGAGGYETQYF	TGTGCCAGTAGCGGCGCAGGGGGATACGAGACCCAGTACTTC
TRBJ2-1	TRBV28	16	TRBD2	CASSSYWREGHNEQFF	TGTGCCAGCAGTTCATACTGGCGGGAGGGCCACAATGAGCAGTTCTTC
TRBJ2-7	TRBV27	13	TRBD2	CASRTSGSYEQYF	TGTGCCAGCAGGACTAGCGGATCCTACGAGCAGTACTTC
TRBJ2-1	TRBV6-5	13	-	CASKRGGRNEQFF	TGTGCCAGCAAGAGGGGAGGCCGCAATGAGCAGTTCTTC
TRBJ2-1	TRBV30	14	TRBD2	CAWSGLAGGGEQFF	TGTGCCTGGAGTGGACTAGCGGGAGGGGGTGAGCAGTTCTTC
TRBJ1-5	TRBV19	17	-	CASSLKLGTRLAMPQHF	TGTGCCAGTAGTCTAAAACTCGGGACACGCCTGGCGATGCCCCAGCATTTT
TRBJ1-1	TRBV10-3	14	TRBD1	CAIRNRDSHTEAFF	TGTGCCATCAGAAACCGGGACAGCCACACTGAAGCTTTCTTT
TRBJ1-2	TRBV5-1	16	-	CASSLSSGEHFYGYTF	TGCGCCAGCAGTCTTAGTAGCGGGGAGCATTTCTATGGCTACACCTTC
TRBJ1-5	TRBV4-2	16	-	CASSQDGKTGNQPQHF	TGTGCCAGCAGCCAAGATGGGAAGACGGGGAATCAGCCCCAGCATTTT
TRBJ2-2	TRBV7-3	13	TRBD1	CASSLQGAGELFF	TGTGCCAGCAGTCTCCAGGGGGCCGGGGAGCTGTTTTTT
TRBJ2-2	TRBV4-3	15	-	CASSQDGTYTGELFF	TGCGCCAGCAGCCAAGATGGCACCTACACCGGGGAGCTGTTTTTT
TRBJ2-7	TRBV5-4	14	-	CASSGTGKNYEQYF	TGTGCCAGCAGCGGAACGGGAAAGAACTACGAGCAGTACTTC
TRBJ1-4	TRBV11-2	15	TRBD1	CASSPGTGIGEKLFF	TGTGCCAGCAGCCCCGGGACAGGGATAGGGGAAAAACTGTTTTTT
TRBJ2-7	TRBV4-3	17	TRBD2	CASSLEPSGRALYEQYF	TGCGCCAGCAGCCTGGAACCTAGCGGGAGAGCCTTGTACGAGCAGTACTTC
TRBJ2-7	TRBV27	13	-	CASSSRTSYEQYF	TGTGCCAGCAGTTCGCGAACTAGCTACGAGCAGTACTTC
TRBJ2-1	TRBV4-2	14	TRBD1	CASSQGTGDNEQFF	TGTGCCAGCAGCCAAGGGACAGGGGACAATGAGCAGTTCTTC
TRBJ1-2	TRBV11-2	14	TRBD1	CASSLGGQGSGYTF	TGTGCCAGCAGCTTAGGGGGACAGGGGAGTGGCTACACCTTC
TRBJ2-3	TRBV5-1	12	-	CASSLGADTQYF	TGCGCCAGCAGCTTGGGAGCAGATACGCAGTATTTT
TRBJ2-7	TRBV5-5	17	TRBD1	CASSDGQGWLQPYEQYF	TGTGCCAGCAGCGACGGACAGGGGTGGCTTCAACCCTACGAGCAGTACTTC
TRBJ2-5	TRBV7-3	13	-	CASSPGRQETQYF	TGTGCCAGCAGCCCGGGTCGGCAAGAGACCCAGTACTTC
TRBJ1-2	TRBV5-8	15	TRBD1	CASSSMTGADYGYTF	TGTGCCAGCAGCTCCATGACAGGGGCGGACTATGGCTACACCTTC
TRBJ1-1	TRBV11-3	13	-	CASSFDLNTEAFF	TGTGCCAGCAGCTTCGACTTGAACACTGAAGCTTTCTTT
TRBJ2-3	TRBV9	17	TRBD1	CASSAGTGEWITDTQYF	TGTGCCAGCAGCGCCGGGACAGGGGAGTGGATAACAGATACGCAGTATTTT
TRBJ2-1	TRBV7-2	15	TRBD2	CASSPGLAGDNEQFF	TGTGCCAGCAGCCCGGGACTAGCGGGAGACAATGAGCAGTTCTTC
TRBJ2-3	TRBV30	10	TRBD2	CAWIGDYPYF	TGTGCCTGGATAGGGGACTATCCGTATTTT
TRBJ2-3	TRBV2	13	-	CASSEQGTDTQYF	TGTGCCAGCAGTGAACAGGGCACAGATACGCAGTATTTT
TRBJ2-7	TRBV18	16	TRBD2	CASSPGLAGVSYEQYF	TGTGCCAGCTCACCAGGTCTAGCGGGGGTTTCCTACGAGCAGTACTTC
TRBJ2-7	TRBV12-5	15	TRBD2	CASGLWTSGSYEQYF	TGTGCTAGTGGTTTGTGGACTAGCGGGAGTTACGAGCAGTACTTC
TRBJ1-6	TRBV19	13	-	CASSIRLDSPLHF	TGTGCCAGTAGTATTCGGCTAGATTCACCCCTCCACTTT
TRBJ2-1	TRBV18	14	TRBD1	CASSPLTGFDEQFF	TGTGCCAGCTCACCACTGACAGGGTTCGATGAGCAGTTCTTC
TRBJ1-2	TRBV2	13	-	CASTTGISYGYTF	TGTGCCAGCACCACCGGGATCTCCTATGGCTACACCTTC
TRBJ1-4	TRBV7-2	14	-	CASSSGEGNEKLFF	TGTGCCAGCAGCTCCGGAGAGGGTAATGAAAAACTGTTTTTT
TRBJ1-2	TRBV6-5	13	-	CASSGRGAGGYTF	TGTGCCAGCAGCGGACGGGGGGCGGGAGGCTACACCTTC
TRBJ2-7	TRBV27	14	-	CASSLDEGIYEQYF	TGTGCCAGCAGTTTAGACGAGGGAATTTACGAGCAGTACTTC
TRBJ2-7	TRBV6-1	14	-	CASAKPRQSYEQYF	TGTGCCAGCGCCAAACCGAGACAGAGCTACGAGCAGTACTTC
TRBJ2-7	TRBV4-1	17	TRBD2	CASSQAIGGGPTYEQYF	TGCGCCAGCAGCCAAGCAATAGGCGGGGGGCCAACCTACGAGCAGTACTTC
TRBJ2-3	TRBV28	15	-	CASRARRTSTDTQYF	TGTGCCAGCCGGGCGCGGCGGACTAGCACAGATACGCAGTATTTT
TRBJ1-2	TRBV5-4	15	-	CASSPSTEPHYGYTF	TGTGCCAGCAGCCCCTCGACAGAACCCCACTATGGCTACACCTTC
TRBJ2-2	TRBV28	17	TRBD2	CASSLWGTTPAVGELFF	TGTGCCAGCAGTTTATGGGGGACTACCCCGGCGGTCGGGGAGCTGTTTTTT
TRBJ1-4	TRBV30	14	-	CAWRKQGINEKLFF	TGTGCCTGGAGGAAACAGGGCATTAATGAAAAACTGTTTTTT
TRBJ1-4	TRBV5-6	14	-	CASSRTAVDEKLFF	TGTGCCAGCAGCCGGACAGCGGTAGATGAAAAACTGTTTTTT